This T cell receptor (beta chain) was sequenced in a study of control samples from healthy donors and cancer patients (dated by TCRdb to 2018 to 2021). Library generation was performed with the immunoSEQ multiplex PCR assay. TCRdb retrieved this table from immuneACCESS and kept in-frame rearrangements only. Not all clones are present; in checked studies, unresolved V genes account for under half, and no reason is known for the remainder. Here the sample has 120,000 or so clones; roughly 88% occur a single time. Clones ranked in the top ten supply 3.5% to 4.5% of the sample. Note on this clone: No cognate antigen has been identified for it. No base qualities exist here, and no much larger clone lies one base off it.

The clonotype originates from a woman in her sixties or seventies with lung cancer. Sequenced: PBMCs.

At the DNA level, the sequence is TGTGCCAGCAGGCCGGGGTTAGGGGGCGAGGGCTACACCTTC. Its coded protein is CASRPGLGGEGYTF. The chain uses TRBV6-6 and TRBJ1-2, with 7 bases aligning to TRBD1. From cysteine to phenylalanine, the CDR3 is 14 amino acids long. Only the CDR3 region is kept as DNA, spanning 42 bases read in frame from base 1. According to the germline V gene (reference sequence), CDR1 reads MNHNY and CDR2 reads SVGAGI. At the junction V is shortened by 6 bases and J by 8 bases; bases outside the gene matches: 12.